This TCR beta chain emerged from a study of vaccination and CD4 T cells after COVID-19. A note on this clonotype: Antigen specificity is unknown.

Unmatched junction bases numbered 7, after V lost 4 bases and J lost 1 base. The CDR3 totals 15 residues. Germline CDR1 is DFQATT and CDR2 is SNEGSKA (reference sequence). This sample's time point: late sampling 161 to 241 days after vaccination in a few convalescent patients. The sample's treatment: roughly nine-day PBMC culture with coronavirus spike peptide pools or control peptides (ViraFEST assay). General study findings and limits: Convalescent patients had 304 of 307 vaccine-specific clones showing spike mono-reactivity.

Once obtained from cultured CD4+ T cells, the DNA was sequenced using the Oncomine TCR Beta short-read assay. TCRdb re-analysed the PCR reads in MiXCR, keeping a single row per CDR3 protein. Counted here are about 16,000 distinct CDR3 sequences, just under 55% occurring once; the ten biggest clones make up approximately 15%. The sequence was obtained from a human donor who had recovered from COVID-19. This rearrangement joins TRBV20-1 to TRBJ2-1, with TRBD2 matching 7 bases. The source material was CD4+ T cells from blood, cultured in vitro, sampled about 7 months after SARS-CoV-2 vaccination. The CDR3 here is CSANGPSGSYNEQFF. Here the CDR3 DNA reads TGCAGTGCTAATGGTCCTAGCGGTTCCTACAATGAGCAGTTCTTC.